The clone carrying this T cell receptor beta chain has only a few counts. Its antigen remains unidentified. The sample's treatment: oral pan-JAK inhibitor, 5-10 mg twice daily. Peripheral blood samples and lesional scalp punch biopsies were obtained from alopecia areata patients. The CDR3 loop spans 11 amino acids. Germline CDR1 and CDR2: DFQATT and SNEGSKA (reference sequence). V was pared by 4 bases and J by 7 bases, with 11 bases between. The data derive from a study of CD8+ T cells in alopecia areata. On the study more broadly: Treated patients' severity was scored by percentage of affected scalp area.

Once RNA had been extracted, it was reverse transcribed into cDNA to act as the sequencing template. Profiled with immunoSEQ multiplex PCR; TCRdb holds only in-frame clones, not every one. This table has 200,000 or so clones, roughly 60% appearing once. Points from the study as a whole: Sequencing of scalp samples also includes resident alphabeta T cells from normal skin. Treatment with tofacitinib significantly lowered scalp clonality and reduced expanded CD8+ clones among the top 100.

The specimen was CD4+ T cells sorted from blood, collected at week 24, from a patient treated with tofacitinib. V is TRBV20-1 and J is TRBJ2-7; possibly TRBD1 or TRBD2 for D (5 bases each). The sequence was obtained from a human donor with alopecia areata. In DNA form, the CDR3 reads TGCAGTGCTACCCCCAGGGAGGAGCAGTACTTC. Protein product: CSATPREEQYF.